This TCR beta chain was sequenced in a study of T cell responses to AZD1222 COVID-19 vaccine. Study background: Pooled together were second doses at about 4 or about 12 weeks. Study-wide results and caveats: Among AZD1222 vaccinees, only six were seropositive at baseline. All repertoire sampling was performed exclusively after the peak T cell response. White British donors predominated, females outnumbered males, and clonal diversity was possibly underestimated.

Libraries were prepared by immunoSEQ multiplex PCR; TCRdb keeps only in-frame clonotypes and omits some of them. This sample yields 150,000 or so clones, of which about nine tenths are seen a single time; around 5.1% belongs to the top ten. V lost 4 bases, J lost 3 bases, and 6 bases lay in between. The CDR3 spans 11 residues. Germline assignment: CDR1 SQVTM and CDR2 ANQGSEA. On this clone: What it recognizes is unknown.

Specimen: peripheral blood, collected on day 0 of AZD1222 vaccination. The TCR originated in an adult in good health. The V and J genes are TRBV29-1 and TRBJ1-1; D unresolved. In DNA form, the CDR3 reads TGCAGCGTTGTGGGAGACACTGAAGCTTTCTTT. Its protein is CSVVGDTEAFF. The full variable domain, rest sourced from reference TRBV29-1 and TRBJ1-1, is SAVISQKPSRDICQRGTSLTIQCQVDSQVTMMFWYRQQPGQSLTLIATANQGSEATYESGFVIDKFPISRPNLTFSTLTVSNMSPEDSSIYLCSVVGDTEAFFGQGTRLTVV.